Listed below are T cell receptor beta chains from one sample, sequenced in a study of shared clonotypes between healthy human individuals. TCRdb's table, derived via immunoSEQ multiplex PCR, lists solely in-frame clones and lacks some. The top ten clones hold roughly 0.13% of a sample with under 2,500,000 clones, approximately 94% of them seen once. The sequenced sample was naive CD4+ T cells sorted from blood. Receptors were obtained from a man between 18 and 35 years old in good health. Both conserved end residues are part of each CDR3. Some rows mark clone size as missing; the rest say once, few, many or name a class of expanded clone.

.,TRBJ1-5,TRBV2,CASQQGSWQPQHF
.,TRBJ1-4,TRBV11-2,CASSIARDELFF
.,TRBJ1-2,TRBV10-2,CASSAMENYGYTF
.,TRBJ1-2,TRBV11-2,CASSLEMRGPYGYTF
.,TRBJ1-5,TRBV15,CATSLTAIKQGGNQPQHF
.,TRBJ1-6,TRBV15,CATSRDLTTLNSPLHF
.,TRBJ2-1,TRBV2,CASNLAAEQFF
.,TRBJ2-1,TRBV5-1,CASSLGQTSYNEQFF
.,TRBJ2-7,TRBV5-1,CASSNQGAGEQYF
.,TRBJ2-7,TRBV11-2,CASSFDLSGRFYEQYF
.,TRBJ2-7,TRBV7-2,CASSFGTSDDQYF
.,TRBJ2-4,TRBV29-1,CSVLPDRVNIQYF
.,TRBJ2-2,TRBV9,CASSPTLVVGELFF
.,TRBJ1-2,TRBV18,CASSSNSGQTNYGYTF
once,TRBJ1-2,TRBV5-6,CASSLWGNYGYTF
.,TRBJ2-1,TRBV13,CASSLGSGGAGYNEQFF
.,TRBJ2-7,TRBV11-2,CASSLVFQGAANEQYF
.,TRBJ2-1,TRBV30,CAWRGGKVAGAGNEQFF
once,TRBJ2-1,TRBV5-1,CASSWTPSSYNEQFF
.,TRBJ2-1,TRBV6-5,CASSYSWTSGYNEQFF
.,TRBJ2-1,TRBV6-1,CASSKQGRGLNEQFF
.,TRBJ1-4,TRBV29-1,CSAERGEREKLFF
.,TRBJ2-7,TRBV21-1,CASSKGEGRLDYEQYF
.,TRBJ1-4,TRBV27,CASSRQGAFNEKLFF
.,TRBJ2-2,TRBV2,CASRGTGELFF
.,TRBJ2-3,TRBV30,CAWSPGTVGRYF
.,TRBJ2-1,TRBV7-2,CASSRRDRGYNEQFF
.,TRBJ2-2,TRBV7-9,CASSSDTPSNTGELFF
.,TRBJ1-1,TRBV27,CASTQRGRWTEAFF
.,TRBJ2-5,TRBV6-1,CASSLAGTQETQYF
.,TRBJ1-5,TRBV2,CASSRSDGNQPQHF
.,TRBJ1-5,TRBV28,CASSSQGSSNQPQHF
.,TRBJ1-3,TRBV10-3,CAISESTVEGNTIYF